A selection of T cell receptor beta chains follows, all from one sample in a study of T cell changes during pregnancy in multiple sclerosis. Generated by immunoSEQ multiplex PCR, the TCRdb table keeps only in-frame clones and is missing some. This sample yields 70,000 to 95,000 clones, of which 94% are seen a single time; about 2% belongs to the top ten. Sample: peripheral blood, taken in the third trimester of pregnancy. These receptors were collected from a female donor with multiple sclerosis, enrolled in a pregnancy study. Both conserved end residues are part of each CDR3. The D gene is left open where the match is weak. The size field is filled for only some rows; it gives once, few, many or a size class.

>TRBV19|-|TRBJ2-5|14|-
CASSHAGVGETQYF
TGTGCCAGTAGTCACGCAGGGGTCGGAGAGACCCAGTACTTC
>TRBV10-3|-|TRBJ2-1|14|-
CAISEGQTYNEQFF
TGTGCCATCAGTGAGGGCCAGACTTACAATGAGCAGTTCTTC
>TRBV28|-|TRBJ2-3|13|-
CASSFGSTDTQYF
TGTGCCAGCAGTTTTGGCAGCACAGATACGCAGTATTTT
>TRBV19|-|TRBJ1-1|16|TRBD1
CASSRRGQGTNTEAFF
TGTGCCAGTAGCAGGAGGGGACAGGGGACGAACACTGAAGCTTTCTTT
>TRBV6-1|once|TRBJ1-2|12|-
CASSVQGVGYTF
TGTGCCAGCAGTGTCCAGGGCGTTGGCTACACCTTC
>TRBV5-1|few|TRBJ2-7|20|TRBD2
CASSSPRTGTGLAGVYEQYF
TGCGCCAGCAGCTCCCCTCGGACAGGGACGGGACTAGCGGGAGTCTACGAGCAGTACTTC
>TRBV6-5|-|TRBJ2-1|15|-
CASSYEGTSSSEQFF
TGTGCCAGCAGTTACGAGGGGACTTCCTCCAGTGAGCAGTTCTTC
>TRBV6-6|-|TRBJ2-7|15|TRBD2
CASSGGLADSYEQYF
TGTGCCAGCAGTGGAGGACTAGCGGACTCCTACGAGCAGTACTTC
>TRBV5-8|-|TRBJ1-5|13|-
CASSSTGLSPQHF
TGTGCCAGCAGCTCGACAGGACTTTCGCCCCAGCATTTT
>TRBV29-1|-|TRBJ2-1|15|TRBD2
CSVEAGARHYNEQFF
TGCAGCGTTGAGGCGGGAGCCAGGCACTACAATGAGCAGTTCTTC
>TRBV7-3|-|TRBJ2-1|16|TRBD1
CASSLRAGTGYNEQFF
TGTGCCAGCAGCTTAAGGGCCGGGACAGGGTACAATGAGCAGTTCTTC
>TRBV7-2|-|TRBJ2-7|16|TRBD1
CASSLVIGTGTYEQYF
TGTGCCAGCAGCTTAGTAATCGGGACAGGGACCTACGAGCAGTACTTC
>TRBV6-1|-|TRBJ1-4|15|TRBD1
CASSDLGQGTEKLFF
TGTGCCAGCAGTGACCTGGGACAGGGAACTGAAAAACTGTTTTTT